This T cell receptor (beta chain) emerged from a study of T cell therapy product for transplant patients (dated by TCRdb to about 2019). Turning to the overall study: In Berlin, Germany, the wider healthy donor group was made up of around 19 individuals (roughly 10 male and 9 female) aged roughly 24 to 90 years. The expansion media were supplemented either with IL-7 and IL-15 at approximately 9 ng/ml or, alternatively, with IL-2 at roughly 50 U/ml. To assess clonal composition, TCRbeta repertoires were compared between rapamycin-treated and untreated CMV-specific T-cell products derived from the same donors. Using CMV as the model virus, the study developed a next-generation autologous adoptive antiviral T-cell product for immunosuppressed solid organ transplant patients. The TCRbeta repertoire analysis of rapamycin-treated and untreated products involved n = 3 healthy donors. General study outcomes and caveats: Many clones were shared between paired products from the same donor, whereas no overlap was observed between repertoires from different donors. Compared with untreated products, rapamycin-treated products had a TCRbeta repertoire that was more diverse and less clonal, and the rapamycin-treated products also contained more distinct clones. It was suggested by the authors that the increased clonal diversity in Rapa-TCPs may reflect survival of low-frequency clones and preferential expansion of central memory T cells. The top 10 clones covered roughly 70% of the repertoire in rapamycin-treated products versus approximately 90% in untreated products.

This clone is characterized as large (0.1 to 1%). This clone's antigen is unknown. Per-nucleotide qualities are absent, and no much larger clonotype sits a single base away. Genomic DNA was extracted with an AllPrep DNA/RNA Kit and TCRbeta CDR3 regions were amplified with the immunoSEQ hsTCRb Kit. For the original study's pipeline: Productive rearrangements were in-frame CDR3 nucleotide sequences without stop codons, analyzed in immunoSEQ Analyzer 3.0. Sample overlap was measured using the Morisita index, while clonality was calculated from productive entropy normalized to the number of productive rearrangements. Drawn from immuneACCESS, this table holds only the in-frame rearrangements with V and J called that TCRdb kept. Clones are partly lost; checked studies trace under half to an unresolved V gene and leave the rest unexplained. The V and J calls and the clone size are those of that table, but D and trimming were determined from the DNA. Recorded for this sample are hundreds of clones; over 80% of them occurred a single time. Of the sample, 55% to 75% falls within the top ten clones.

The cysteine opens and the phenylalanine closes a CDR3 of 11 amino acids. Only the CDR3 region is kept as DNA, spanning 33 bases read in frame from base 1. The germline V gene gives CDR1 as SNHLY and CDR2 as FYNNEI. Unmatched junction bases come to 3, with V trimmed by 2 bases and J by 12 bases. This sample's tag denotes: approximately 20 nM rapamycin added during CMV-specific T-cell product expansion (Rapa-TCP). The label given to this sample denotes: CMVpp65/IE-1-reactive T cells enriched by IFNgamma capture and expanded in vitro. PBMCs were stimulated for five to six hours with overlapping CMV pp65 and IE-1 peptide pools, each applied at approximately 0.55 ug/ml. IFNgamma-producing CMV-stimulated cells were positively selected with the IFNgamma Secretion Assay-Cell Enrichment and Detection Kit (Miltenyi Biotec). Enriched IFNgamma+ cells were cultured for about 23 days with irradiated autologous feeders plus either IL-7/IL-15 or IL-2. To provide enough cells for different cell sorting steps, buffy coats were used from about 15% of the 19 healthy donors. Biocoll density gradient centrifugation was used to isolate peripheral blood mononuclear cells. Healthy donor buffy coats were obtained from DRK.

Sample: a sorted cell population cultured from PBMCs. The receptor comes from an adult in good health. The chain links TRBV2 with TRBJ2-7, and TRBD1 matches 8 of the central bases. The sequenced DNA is TGTGCCAGCAGTGAACCAGGGGGCTCGTACTTC. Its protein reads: CASSEPGGSYF.